This T cell receptor (beta chain) was profiled in a study of blood T cells in healthy people across ages. Broader study findings: Per-million-T-cell TCR beta diversity fell roughly linearly with age. Estimates drawn from one million T cells were deemed to understate diversity.

About this clonotype itself: Its specificity is not known.

Investigators took about 9.1 milliliters of peripheral blood from every donor. The second PCR ran 7 to 11 cycles with a sample-barcoded 5' primer and J-beta primers. Via MiXCR, TCRdb re-called the 5' RACE reads, giving one row per CDR3 protein. Of 1.5 million to 1.8 million distinct CDR3 sequences in the sample, approximately 43% are singletons; the top ten hold just over 4%. After removal of 0 bases from V and 0 bases from J, the junction contained 5 bases not matched to a gene. The V gene's germline CDR1 is LNHNV and CDR2 YYDKDF (reference sequence). This CDR3 is built from 17 residues. Sequenced: blood. The source of this sequence is a young woman in good health. This sequence joins TRBV15 and TRBJ2-3; 8 bases agree with TRBD2. CDR3 loop: CATSRDRSSGSTDTQYF. The CDR3 nucleotides are TGTGCCACCAGCAGAGATCGGTCTAGCGGGAGCACAGATACGCAGTATTTT.